This T cell receptor (beta chain) was observed in a study of CD8 T cells in Susac syndrome (dated by TCRdb to between 2018 and 2020). About the full investigation: Whether CD8+ T cell activation and differentiation in Susac syndrome was antigen driven was tested using repertoire sequencing. CD8+ T cell repertoire clonality was compared between eleven to twelve healthy donors, approximately 14 Susac syndrome patients and roughly 15 multiple sclerosis patients. Study-wide conclusions, independent of this receptor: The number of individuals in the TCR sequencing and HLA analysis was acknowledged as relatively small.

As regards this clonotype: Its specific antigen is unknown. Base qualities are missing; no much larger clone stands one base away.

High-throughput TCR beta sequencing profiled peripheral blood CD8+ and CD4+ T cells from healthy donors, Susac syndrome patients and multiple sclerosis patients. Healthy donors were age- and sex-matched controls. Bulk CD8+ and CD4+ T cells were purified magnetically by negative isolation, whereas CD8+ TEMRA cells were enriched by FACS. Blood was collected in EDTA tubes and processed within 24 hours, with PBMCs isolated through density gradient centrifugation. PBMCs intended for TCR sequencing were cryopreserved in liquid nitrogen and were subsequently thawed in a 37 degrees C water bath. The sorted or isolated CD4+, CD8+ and CD8+ TEMRA cells had a purity of 90% or higher. RNA was extracted using the RNeasy kit, and roughly 0.45 to 1 microgram was reverse transcribed with random hexamers. The immunoSEQ multiplex PCR assay, covering 54 Vbeta and 13 Jbeta segments, was used to amplify TCR beta CDR3 regions. To correct PCR amplification bias, a synthetic template baseline was used for both primer optimization and computational correction. On the authors' methods: Reads were assigned to V, D and J genes according to IMGT and analyzed in immunoSEQ Analyzer, with only productive sequences retained. To calculate clonality, Shannon entropy was normalized by log2 of the number of productive unique sequences and then subtracted from one. For each patient and control, public and private clones were evaluated within the 100 most prevalent clones. Susac-specific clones were defined as absent from healthy and MS cohorts, around 980 published viral clones and other ImmuneACCESS disease sequences. TCRdb redid the processing of the public reads, applying fastp at Q25 and MiXCR, and retained in-frame beta chains. Rows are combined by CDR3 protein, so each entry shows the most common genes and DNA. V and J calls and clone size were set by TCRdb, not the authors. Within this sample are some 100,000 distinct CDR3 sequences, with around 93% of them counted one time only. The top ten constitute 0.12% of the sample.

The sample was CD8+ T cells from PBMCs. The TCR sequence derives from a human donor in good health.

This receptor has the CDR3 CASSLNRRTGVVTEAFF. The nucleotide sequence is TGTGCCAGCTCACTCAATCGAAGGACAGGGGTGGTCACTGAAGCTTTCTTT. Here the chain combines TRBV18 and TRBJ1-1, and 9 junctional nucleotides match TRBD1. The germline V gene encodes CDR1 KGHSH and CDR2 LQKENI. V and J are trimmed by 4 bases and 4 bases, and the gene matches miss 13 bases of the junction. CDR3 length: 17 amino acids, cysteine to phenylalanine. The kept DNA is CDR3 alone, 51 bases in frame from the first base.